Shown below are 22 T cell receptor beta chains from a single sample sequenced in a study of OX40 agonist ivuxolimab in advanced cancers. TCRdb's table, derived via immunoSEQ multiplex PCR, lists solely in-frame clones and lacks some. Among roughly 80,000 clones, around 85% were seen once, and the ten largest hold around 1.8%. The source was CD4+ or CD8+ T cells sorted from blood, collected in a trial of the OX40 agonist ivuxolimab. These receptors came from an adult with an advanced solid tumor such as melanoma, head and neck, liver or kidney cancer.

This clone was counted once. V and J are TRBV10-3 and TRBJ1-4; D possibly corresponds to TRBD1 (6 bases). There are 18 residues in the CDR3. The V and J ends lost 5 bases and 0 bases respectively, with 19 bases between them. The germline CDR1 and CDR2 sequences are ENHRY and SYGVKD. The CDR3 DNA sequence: TGTGCCATCAGTAAGACAGGCCATACTTCTTCAACTAATGAAAAACTGTTTTTT. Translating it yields CAISKTGHTSSTNEKLFF.

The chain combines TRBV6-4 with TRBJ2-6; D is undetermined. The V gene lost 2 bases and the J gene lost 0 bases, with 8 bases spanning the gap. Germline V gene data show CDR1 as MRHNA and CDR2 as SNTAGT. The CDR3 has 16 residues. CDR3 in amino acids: CASSDQPDSGANVLTF. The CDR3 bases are TGTGCCAGCAGTGACCAGCCAGACTCTGGGGCCAACGTCCTGACTTTC.

This CDR3 reads CASSIGQLNTEAFF. Here the CDR3 DNA reads TGTGCCAGTAGTATAGGACAGTTGAACACTGAAGCTTTCTTT. The chain has TRBV19 and TRBJ1-1; a weak D match, TRBD1 (5 bases). The CDR3 loop spans 14 amino acids. Between the trimmed V and J ends, which lost 1 base and 0 bases, there was a span of 6 bases. Germline V gene sequence: CDR1 LNHDA, CDR2 SQIVND (reference sequence).

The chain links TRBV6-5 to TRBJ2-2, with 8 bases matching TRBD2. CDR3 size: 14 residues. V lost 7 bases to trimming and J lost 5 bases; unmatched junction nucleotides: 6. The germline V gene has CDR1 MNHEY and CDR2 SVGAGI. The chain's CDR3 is CASTFSGDTGELFF. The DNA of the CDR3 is TGTGCCAGCACCTTTAGCGGGGATACCGGGGAGCTGTTTTTT.

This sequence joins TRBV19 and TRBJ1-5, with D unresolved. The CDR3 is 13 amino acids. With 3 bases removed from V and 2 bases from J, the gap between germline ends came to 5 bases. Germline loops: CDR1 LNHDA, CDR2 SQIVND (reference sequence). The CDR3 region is CASSMIRNQPQHF. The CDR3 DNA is TGTGCCAGTAGTATGATCCGCAATCAGCCCCAGCATTTT.

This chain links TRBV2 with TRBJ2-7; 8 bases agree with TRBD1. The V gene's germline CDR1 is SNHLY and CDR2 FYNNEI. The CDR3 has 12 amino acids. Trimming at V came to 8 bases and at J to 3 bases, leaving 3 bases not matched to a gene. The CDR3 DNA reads TGTGCCAGCTCCGGACAGGGCTACGAGCAGTACTTC. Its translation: CASSGQGYEQYF.

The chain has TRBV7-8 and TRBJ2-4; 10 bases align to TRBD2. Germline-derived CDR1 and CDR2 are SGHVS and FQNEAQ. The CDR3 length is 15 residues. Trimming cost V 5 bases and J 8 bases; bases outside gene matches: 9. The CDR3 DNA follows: TGTGCCAGCAGCGTGGAGCGGGGGGGCGGAGACATTCAGTACTTC. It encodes CASSVERGGGDIQYF.

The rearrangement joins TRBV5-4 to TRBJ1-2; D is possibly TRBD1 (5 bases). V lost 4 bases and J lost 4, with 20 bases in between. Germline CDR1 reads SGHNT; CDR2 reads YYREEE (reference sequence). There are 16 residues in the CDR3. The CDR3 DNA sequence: TGTGCCAGCAGCGTTGGGTTTACAGGAGTTGGCTATGGCTACACCTTC. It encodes CASSVGFTGVGYGYTF.

The CDR3 region is CASTNSGNTIYF. CDR3 in DNA: TGTGCCAGCACGAACTCTGGAAACACCATATATTTT. This chain connects TRBV6-6 to TRBJ1-3; D remains ambiguous. Per the germline V gene, CDR1 is MNHNY and CDR2 is SVGAGI (reference sequence). The CDR3 has 12 residues. Trimming cost V 7 bases and J 0 bases, with 4 bases left between them.

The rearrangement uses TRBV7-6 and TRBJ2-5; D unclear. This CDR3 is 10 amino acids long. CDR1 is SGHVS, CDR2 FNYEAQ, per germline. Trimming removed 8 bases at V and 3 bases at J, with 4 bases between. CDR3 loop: CASGKETQYF. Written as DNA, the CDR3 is TGTGCCAGCGGGAAAGAGACCCAGTACTTC.

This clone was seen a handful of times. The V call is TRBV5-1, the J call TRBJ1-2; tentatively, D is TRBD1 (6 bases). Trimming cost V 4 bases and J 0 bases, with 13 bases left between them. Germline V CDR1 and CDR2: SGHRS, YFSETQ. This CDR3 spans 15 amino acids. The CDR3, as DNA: TGCGCCAGCAGCATGGGGGACAATTCTAACTATGGCTACACCTTC. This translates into CASSMGDNSNYGYTF. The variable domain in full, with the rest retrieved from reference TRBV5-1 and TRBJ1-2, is KAGVTQTPRYLIKTRGQQVTLSCSPISGHRSVSWYQQTPGQGLQFLFEYFSETQRNKGNFPGRFSGRQFSNSRSEMNVSTLELGDSALYLCASSMGDNSNYGYTFGSGTRLTVV.

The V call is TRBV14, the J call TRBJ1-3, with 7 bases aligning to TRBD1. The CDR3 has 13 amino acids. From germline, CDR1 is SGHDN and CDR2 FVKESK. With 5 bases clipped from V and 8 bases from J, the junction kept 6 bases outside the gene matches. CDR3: CASSKQGRDTIYF. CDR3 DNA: TGTGCCAGCAGCAAACAGGGGCGGGACACCATATATTTT.

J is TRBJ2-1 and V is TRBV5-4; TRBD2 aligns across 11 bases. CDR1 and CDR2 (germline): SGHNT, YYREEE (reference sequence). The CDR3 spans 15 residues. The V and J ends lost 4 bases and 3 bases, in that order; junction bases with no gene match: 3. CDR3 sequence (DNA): TGTGCCAGCAGCCCTACTAGCGGGGGCTACAATGAGCAGTTCTTC. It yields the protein CASSPTSGGYNEQFF.

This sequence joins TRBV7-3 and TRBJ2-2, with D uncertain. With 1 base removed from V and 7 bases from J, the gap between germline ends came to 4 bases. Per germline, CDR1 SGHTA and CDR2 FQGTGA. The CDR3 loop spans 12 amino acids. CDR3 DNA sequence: TGTGCCAGCAGCTTAAACGGCGGGGAGCTGTTTTTT. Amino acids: CASSLNGGELFF.

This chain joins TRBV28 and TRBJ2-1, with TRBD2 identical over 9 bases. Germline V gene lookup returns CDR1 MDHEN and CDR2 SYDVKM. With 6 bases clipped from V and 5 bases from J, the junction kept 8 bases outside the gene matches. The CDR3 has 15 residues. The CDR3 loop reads CASSLSLAGHNEQFF. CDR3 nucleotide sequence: TGTGCCAGCAGCCTGAGCCTAGCGGGGCACAATGAGCAGTTCTTC.

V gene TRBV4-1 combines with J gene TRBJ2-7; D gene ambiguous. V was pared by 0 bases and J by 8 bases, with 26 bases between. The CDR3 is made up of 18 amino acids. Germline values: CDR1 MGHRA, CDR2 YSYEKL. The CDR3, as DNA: TGCGCCAGCAGCCAAGATTTCTCGGCCAGTACAACAGTCGGCAAGCAGTACTTC. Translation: CASSQDFSASTTVGKQYF.

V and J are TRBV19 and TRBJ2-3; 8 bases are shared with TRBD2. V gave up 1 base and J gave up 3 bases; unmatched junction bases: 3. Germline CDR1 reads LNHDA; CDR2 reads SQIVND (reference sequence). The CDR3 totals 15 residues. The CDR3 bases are TGTGCCAGTAGTATAGCGGGGGGGGGAACAGATACGCAGTATTTT. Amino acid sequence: CASSIAGGGTDTQYF.

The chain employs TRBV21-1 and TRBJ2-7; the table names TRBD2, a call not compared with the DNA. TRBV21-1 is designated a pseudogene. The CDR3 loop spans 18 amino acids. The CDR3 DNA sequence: TGTGCCAGCAGCAAAGTGAGGCTAGCGGGAGGGCCTTCCTACGAGCAGTACTTC. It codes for CASSKVRLAGGPSYEQYF.

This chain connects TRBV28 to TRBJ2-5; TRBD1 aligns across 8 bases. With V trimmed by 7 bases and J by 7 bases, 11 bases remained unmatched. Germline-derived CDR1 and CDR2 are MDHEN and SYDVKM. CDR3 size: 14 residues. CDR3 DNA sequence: TGTGCCAGCACCCCGGACAGGGATGAAGGGACCCAGTACTTC. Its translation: CASTPDRDEGTQYF.

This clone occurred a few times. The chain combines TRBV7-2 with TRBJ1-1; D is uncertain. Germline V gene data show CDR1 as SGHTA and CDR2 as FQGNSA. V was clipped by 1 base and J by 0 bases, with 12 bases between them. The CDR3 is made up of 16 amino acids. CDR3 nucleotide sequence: TGTGCCAGCAGCTTAGGGAGTTTCCTCATGAACACTGAAGCTTTCTTT. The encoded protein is CASSLGSFLMNTEAFF.

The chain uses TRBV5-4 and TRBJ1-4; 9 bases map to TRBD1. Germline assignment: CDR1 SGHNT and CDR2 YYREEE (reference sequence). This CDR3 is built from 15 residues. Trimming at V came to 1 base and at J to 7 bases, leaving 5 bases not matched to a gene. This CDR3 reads CASSLTGGRGEKLFF. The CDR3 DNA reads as TGTGCCAGCAGCTTGACAGGGGGCCGAGGTGAAAAACTGTTTTTT.

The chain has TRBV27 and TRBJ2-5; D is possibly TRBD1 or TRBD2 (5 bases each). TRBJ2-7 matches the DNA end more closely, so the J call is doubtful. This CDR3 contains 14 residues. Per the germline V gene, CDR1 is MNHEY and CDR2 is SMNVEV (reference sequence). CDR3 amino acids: CASSSGTVPYEQYF. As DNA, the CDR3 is TGTGCCAGCAGTTCGGGGACCGTCCCTTACGAGCAGTACTTC.